These 13 T cell receptor beta chains were sequenced from one sample in a study of blood T cell repertoires in COVID-19. Here immunoSEQ multiplex PCR was the method, and the copy in TCRdb shows in-frame clones only, minus some. Among under 300,000 clones listed, 86% were seen once. Sequencing input: peripheral blood. The source of these receptors is a man at least 80 years old with acute or convalescent COVID-19.

The chain uses TRBV9 and TRBJ2-6; D is possibly TRBD2 (5 bases). The CDR3 has 15 amino acids. Germline lookup yields CDR1 SGDLS and CDR2 YYNGEE. Trimming took off 1 base at V and 0 bases at J, with 5 bases between the two ends. CDR3 protein: CASSVRGSGANVLTF. CDR3 nucleotide sequence: TGTGCCAGCAGCGTACGGGGCTCTGGGGCCAACGTCCTGACTTTC.

The J gene is TRBJ2-3, the V gene TRBV7-9; 15 bases are a match to TRBD2. The CDR3 runs to 16 residues. Germline trimming cut 5 bases from V and 3 bases from J; bases unmatched to any gene: 3. Germline CDR1 and CDR2: SEHNR and FQNEAQ (reference sequence). In nucleotides, the CDR3 is TGTGCCAGCAGCATCGGACTAGCGGGAGGGACAGATACGCAGTATTTT. It yields the protein CASSIGLAGGTDTQYF.

This clone was seen a single time. V usage is TRBV3-1 (or the pseudogene TRBV3-2) and J usage is TRBJ1-6, with D possibly being TRBD1 (6 bases). Trimming took 1 base from V and 7 from J, leaving 11 bases between them. Germline lookup yields CDR1 LGHDT and CDR2 YNNKEL (reference sequence). The CDR3 runs to 15 residues. CDR3 DNA sequence: TGTGCCAGCAGCCAAGTCACCAGGGGAAATTCACCCCTCCACTTT. It is translated as CASSQVTRGNSPLHF.

The CDR3 nucleotides read TGTGCCAGCAGCACGGGACACTACTACGAGCAGTACTTC. It translates to CASSTGHYYEQYF. The chain uses TRBV5-6 and TRBJ2-7; perhaps TRBD1 as D (6 bases). The germline gives CDR1 SGHDT, CDR2 YYEEEE. V lost 4 bases and J lost 3, with 11 bases in between. The CDR3 spans 13 residues. The variable domain in full, with the rest retrieved from reference TRBV5-6 and TRBJ2-7, is DAGVTQSPTHLIKTRGQQVTLRCSPKSGHDTVSWYQQALGQGPQFIFQYYEEEERQRGNFPDRFSGHQFPNYSSELNVNALLLGDSALYLCASSTGHYYEQYFGPGTRLTVT.

The chain joins TRBV11-2 to TRBJ2-1; 8 nucleotides line up with TRBD1. Germline V gene lookup returns CDR1 SGHAT and CDR2 FQNNGV. The CDR3 spans 18 residues. V lost 2 bases, J lost 9 bases, and 18 bases stayed unmatched. CDR3 amino acids: CASSLLPPQGALPSEQFF. In DNA, the CDR3 is TGTGCCAGCAGCTTACTTCCCCCCCAGGGGGCGCTGCCCAGTGAGCAGTTCTTC.

This chain connects TRBV12-3 or TRBV12-4 to TRBJ2-1, with D maybe TRBD1 (5 bases). The V and J ends lost 2 bases and 5 bases respectively, with 7 bases between them. The CDR3 sequence is 13 residues long. The CDR3 nucleotides are TGTGCCAGCAGTTTAACCAGGGACAATGAGCAGTTCTTC. Translating it yields CASSLTRDNEQFF.

For this clone: The sample carries other DNA sequences with the same CDR3. The rearrangement joins TRBV6-5 to TRBJ1-3; D possibly corresponds to TRBD1 (5 bases). V was clipped by 7 bases and J by 0 bases, with 10 bases between them. There are 14 residues in the CDR3. Germline V CDR1 and CDR2: MNHEY, SVGAGI. The chain's CDR3 is CASTLGGSGNTIYF. In nucleotides, the CDR3 is TGTGCCAGCACCCTGGGGGGCTCTGGAAACACCATATATTTT.

The gene calls are TRBV24-1 and TRBJ2-3; D uncertain. Germline values: CDR1 KGHDR, CDR2 SFDVKD. Trimming shortened V by 3 bases and J by 9 bases, and 6 bases separated the two germline ends. The CDR3 is 11 residues long. The DNA for the CDR3 is TGTGCCACCAGTGATCCCGTGACGCAGTATTTT. Its protein product is CATSDPVTQYF.

This sequence joins TRBV7-6 and TRBJ1-1, with D maybe TRBD1 (6 bases). Germline V gene sequence: CDR1 SGHVS, CDR2 FNYEAQ. The CDR3 spans 15 residues. V lost 2 bases to trimming and J lost 3 bases, with 13 bases between them. The CDR3 reads CASSLSPGVDTEAFF. Written as DNA, the CDR3 is TGTGCCAGCAGCTTAAGTCCAGGGGTCGACACTGAAGCTTTCTTT.

The chain carries TRBV6-5 and TRBJ1-5; 7 bases are a match to TRBD1. The CDR3 is 12 amino acids. V shed 7 bases, J shed 7 bases, and the junction held 4 bases outside the gene matches. Germline V CDR1 and CDR2: MNHEY, SVGAGI. CDR3 sequence (DNA): TGTGCCAGCACCACCAGGGGGCAGCCCCAGCATTTT. Its translation is CASTTRGQPQHF.

The chain joins TRBV2 to TRBJ2-7; D call uncertain. Germline CDR1 and CDR2: SNHLY and FYNNEI. This CDR3 has 10 amino acids. Trimming left V 5 bases short and J 3 bases short, with 2 bases between. For the CDR3, the DNA is TGTGCCAGCAGTCACTACGAGCAGTACTTC. Protein product: CASSHYEQYF.

The rearrangement links TRBV5-4 to TRBJ2-1, with 10 nucleotides matching TRBD2. The V and J ends lost 3 bases and 7 bases, in that order; junction bases with no gene match: 10. Looked up from germline, CDR1 is SGHNT and CDR2 is YYREEE (reference sequence). The CDR3 loop spans 16 amino acids. CDR3 DNA: TGTGCCAGCAGCTCAGCGGGAGGGCCACGATTAAATGAGCAGTTCTTC. Its protein product is CASSSAGGPRLNEQFF.

This clone was picked up one time. V usage is TRBV20-1 and J usage is TRBJ2-1, with TRBD2 matching over 8 bases. The CDR3 spans 13 residues. V was pared by 3 bases and J by 3 bases, with 1 base of the junction left unmatched. Per the germline V gene, CDR1 is DFQATT and CDR2 is SNEGSKA (reference sequence). Here the CDR3 reads CSASTSGYNEQFF. CDR3 coding DNA: TGCAGTGCTAGTACTAGCGGCTACAATGAGCAGTTCTTC.